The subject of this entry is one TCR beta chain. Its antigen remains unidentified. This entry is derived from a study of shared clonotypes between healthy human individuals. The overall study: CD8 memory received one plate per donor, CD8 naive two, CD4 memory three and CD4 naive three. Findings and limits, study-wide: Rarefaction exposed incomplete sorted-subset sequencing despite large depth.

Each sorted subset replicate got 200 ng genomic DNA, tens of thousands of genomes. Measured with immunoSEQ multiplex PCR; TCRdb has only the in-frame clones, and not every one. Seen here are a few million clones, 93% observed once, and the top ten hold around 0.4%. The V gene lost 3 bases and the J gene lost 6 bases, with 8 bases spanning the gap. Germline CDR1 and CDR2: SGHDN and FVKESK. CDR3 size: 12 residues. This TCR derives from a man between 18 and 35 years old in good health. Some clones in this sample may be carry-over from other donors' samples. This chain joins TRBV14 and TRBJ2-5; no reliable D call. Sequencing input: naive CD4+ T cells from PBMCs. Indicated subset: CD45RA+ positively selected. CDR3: CASSQHIQTQYF. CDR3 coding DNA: TGTGCCAGCAGCCAGCACATCCAGACCCAGTACTTC. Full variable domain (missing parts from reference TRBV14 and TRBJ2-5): EAGVTQFPSHSVIEKGQTVTLRCDPISGHDNLYWYRRVMGKEIKFLLHFVKESKQDESGMPNNRFLAERTGGTYSTLKVQPAELEDSGVYFCASSQHIQTQYFGPGTRLLVL.